These T cell receptor beta chains were read from a single sample in a study of T cell repertoires in cytomegalovirus infection. TCRdb independently ran MiXCR on the reads; one entry per CDR3 protein. The sample lists about 130,000 distinct CDR3 sequences, about 32% occurring once. Their cognate antigens are unknown. Sequencing was performed on CD8+ T cells from cultured PBMCs, taken from culture after CMV antigen stimulation. The receptor set was obtained from a human donor in good health (CMV status not recorded). Some clones in this sample may be carry-over from other donors' samples. Each CDR3 is given with its conserved first and last residue. The D gene is left open where the match is weak. Size is stated for part of the rows, as once, few or many counts, or as a class when the clone is expanded.

. TRBJ1-1 TRBV20-1 TRBD1 CSANPRDSTEAFF TGCAGTGCTAACCCCCGGGACAGCACTGAAGCTTTCTTT
. TRBJ2-1 TRBV2 TRBD1 CASSPGQGTEQFF TGTGCCAGCAGTCCGGGACAGGGGACTGAGCAGTTCTTC
. TRBJ2-2 TRBV19 . CASSMGGTTGELFF TGTGCCAGTAGTATGGGTGGAACCACCGGGGAGCTGTTTTTT
. TRBJ1-2 TRBV27 . CASRNARDKRNPPYGYTF TGTGCCAGCAGAAATGCCCGGGACAAAAGGAACCCCCCCTATGGCTACACCTTC
. TRBJ1-1 TRBV7-2 TRBD1 CASSLGTGGEAFF TGTGCCAGCAGCTTAGGGACAGGGGGTGAAGCTTTCTTT
. TRBJ1-1 TRBV12-3/TRBV12-4 . CASRPGSKNTEAFF TGTGCCAGCAGGCCGGGAAGTAAAAACACTGAAGCTTTCTTT
. TRBJ2-7 TRBV12-3/TRBV12-4 . CASSPSGVSYEQYF TGTGCCAGCAGCCCCTCCGGGGTCTCCTACGAGCAGTACTTC
many TRBJ1-4 TRBV12-5 . CASGSRDTNEKLFF TGTGCTAGTGGCAGCCGGGACACTAATGAAAAACTGTTTTTT
. TRBJ2-1 TRBV2 . CASSERLANEQFF TGTGCCAGCAGTGAACGGCTAGCTAATGAGCAGTTCTTC
. TRBJ2-1 TRBV15 . CATSREGPSNEQFF TGTGCCACCAGCAGAGAGGGACCTTCCAATGAGCAGTTCTTC
. TRBJ1-2 TRBV6-2/TRBV6-3 . CASSYSREQEDFGYTF TGTGCCAGCAGTTACTCCCGGGAGCAGGAGGATTTTGGCTACACCTTC
few TRBJ2-7 TRBV6-6 . CASSQGTYYEQYF TGTGCCAGTAGCCAGGGAACCTACTACGAGCAGTACTTC
few TRBJ2-3 TRBV15 TRBD2 CATSGRTSGGARTDTQYF TGTGCCACCAGCGGACGGACTAGCGGGGGGGCCCGGACAGATACGCAGTATTTT
few TRBJ1-1 TRBV6-2/TRBV6-3 . CASSRTENTEAFF TGTGCCAGCAGTCGGACAGAGAACACTGAAGCTTTCTTT
few TRBJ2-2 TRBV24-1 . CATSAGGFGELFF TGTGCCACCAGTGCCGGAGGGTTCGGGGAGCTGTTTTTT
. TRBJ1-1 TRBV6-4 . CASSADGNTEAFF TGTGCCAGCAGTGCGGACGGGAACACTGAAGCTTTCTTT
many TRBJ2-1 TRBV7-6 . CASSPAGGSDEQFF TGTGCCAGCAGCCCAGCCGGGGGCTCGGATGAGCAGTTCTTC
many TRBJ1-5 TRBV5-6 . CASSQGDGGNQPQHF TGTGCCAGCAGCCAAGGGGATGGGGGCAATCAGCCCCAGCATTTT
. TRBJ1-1 TRBV20-1 . CSARVPPGAEAFF TGCAGTGCTAGAGTCCCCCCGGGGGCTGAAGCTTTCTTT
many TRBJ2-7 TRBV12-3/TRBV12-4 TRBD2 CASSPGLVVEDEQYF TGTGCCAGCAGTCCGGGACTAGTCGTTGAGGACGAGCAGTACTTC
. TRBJ1-1 TRBV10-3 TRBD1 CAISRDRVQDQFNTEAFF TGTGCCATCAGCCGGGACAGGGTACAGGACCAGTTCAACACTGAAGCTTTCTTT
. TRBJ1-3 TRBV27 . CASSEGSAGNTIYF TGTGCCAGCAGTGAGGGCTCGGCTGGAAACACCATATATTTT
. TRBJ2-5 TRBV28 . CASSRDNTGYSMGTQYF TGTGCCAGCAGCCGAGATAATACAGGTTATTCCATGGGGACCCAGTACTTC
many TRBJ2-2 TRBV5-4 . CASSGIGGGAGTNTGELFF TGTGCCAGCAGCGGGATAGGGGGGGGGGCAGGCACGAACACCGGGGAGCTGTTTTTT
. TRBJ2-7 TRBV11-3 . CASSFTSTDEQYF TGTGCCAGCAGCTTTACCTCGACAGACGAGCAGTACTTC
few TRBJ2-2 TRBV2 . CASSAYSTGELFF TGTGCCAGCAGTGCGTACTCCACCGGGGAGCTGTTTTTT
few TRBJ2-3 TRBV4-1 TRBD2 CASSHPSGTMDTQYF TGCGCCAGCAGCCACCCTAGCGGTACAATGGATACGCAGTATTTT
many TRBJ1-2 TRBV20-1 . CSARDSLLYGYTF TGCAGTGCTAGGGACAGTCTCCTCTATGGCTACACCTTC
many TRBJ1-1 TRBV27 . CASSPIGGAEATEAFF TGTGCCAGCAGTCCCATCGGGGGGGCGGAGGCAACTGAAGCTTTCTTT
medium-sized TRBJ2-5 TRBV7-2 . CASSLAGPTMPETQYF TGTGCCAGCAGCCTAGCAGGACCTACGATGCCAGAGACCCAGTACTTC
. TRBJ2-7 TRBV28 . CASSRDRSYEQYF TGTGCCAGCAGTCGCGACAGGTCCTACGAGCAGTACTTC
. TRBJ2-7 TRBV10-3 . CAISESSRSDEQYF TGTGCCATCAGTGAGTCCTCCAGGTCTGACGAGCAGTACTTC
. TRBJ2-3 TRBV6-5 . CASSPDPGGTDTQYF TGTGCCAGCAGTCCGGACCCTGGGGGAACAGATACGCAGTATTTT
. TRBJ1-3 TRBV2 . CASSEETLSGNTIYF TGTGCCAGCAGTGAAGAGACACTCTCTGGAAACACCATATATTTT
. TRBJ2-1 TRBV11-2 . CASSLWGDDEQFF TGTGCCAGCAGCTTATGGGGGGATGATGAGCAGTTCTTC
few TRBJ2-5 TRBV12-3/TRBV12-4 TRBD1 CASSLWDRETQYF TGTGCCAGCAGTTTATGGGACAGGGAGACCCAGTACTTC
few TRBJ2-5 TRBV6-6 TRBD1 CASSPTIGQGIQTQYF TGTGCCAGCAGTCCCACCATAGGACAGGGGATCCAGACCCAGTACTTC
few TRBJ2-7 TRBV7-9 TRBD2 CASSPRGAGGSSSYEQYF TGTGCCAGCAGCCCCCGCGGGGCGGGGGGCTCGAGCTCCTACGAGCAGTACTTC
. TRBJ2-3 TRBV15 TRBD1 CATSRDAAQGASDTQYF TGTGCCACCAGCAGAGATGCGGCACAGGGGGCTTCAGATACGCAGTATTTT
few TRBJ2-3 TRBV6-2/TRBV6-3 TRBD2 CASSRTSAGDTDTQYF TGTGCCAGCAGTCGTACCTCAGCGGGGGACACAGATACGCAGTATTTT
. TRBJ1-2 TRBV5-6 . CASSLGVVEFSYGYTF TGTGCCAGCAGTCTTGGGGTGGTAGAGTTCAGCTATGGCTACACCTTC
many TRBJ2-7 TRBV11-2 TRBD2 CASSWTSGGDYEQYF TGTGCCAGCAGCTGGACTAGCGGGGGGGACTACGAGCAGTACTTC
few TRBJ2-5 TRBV12-3/TRBV12-4 . CASRGLTPETQYF TGTGCCAGCAGGGGGCTAACCCCAGAGACCCAGTACTTC
. TRBJ2-7 TRBV2 . CASIPTLSYEQYF TGTGCCAGCATCCCCACACTTTCCTACGAGCAGTACTTC
. TRBJ2-3 TRBV6-1 TRBD2 CASSYSSGGTDTQYF TGTGCCAGCAGTTATTCTAGCGGGGGAACAGATACGCAGTATTTT
many TRBJ2-7 TRBV6-1 . CASSTSSGFYYEQYF TGTGCCAGCAGTACCTCATCCGGGTTTTACTACGAGCAGTACTTC
few TRBJ2-5 TRBV9 . CASSTRTGRDWETQYF TGTGCCAGCAGCACCCGGACAGGGAGGGATTGGGAGACCCAGTACTTC
once TRBJ1-1 TRBV29-1 . CSVVPPNTEAFF TGCAGCGTTGTGCCACCTAACACTGAAGCTTTCTTT
. TRBJ2-3 TRBV6-1 TRBD2 CASTREGLAEDTQYF TGTGCCAGCACCAGGGAGGGACTAGCGGAGGATACGCAGTATTTT
many TRBJ1-3 TRBV7-9 . CASSPNNTIYF TGTGCCAGCAGCCCCAACAACACCATATATTTT
. TRBJ1-1 TRBV5-1 . CASTINGGRVAEAFF TGCGCCAGCACCATAAACGGGGGGCGAGTAGCTGAAGCTTTCTTT
. TRBJ2-1 TRBV11-2 . CASSPPPHPQLF TGTGCCAGCAGCCCCCCTCCCCACCCCCAGCTCTTC